These 19 T cell receptor beta chains originate from one sample sequenced in a study of cytomegalovirus exposure and HLA in healthy donors. Sequenced by immunoSEQ multiplex PCR; TCRdb stores in-frame clones only, minus some. The sample has roughly 120,000 clones; approximately 88% are singletons. The source material was PBMCs. The receptors shown here come from a man aged 18-30 years in good health and CMV-seronegative.

The chain has TRBV27 and TRBJ1-5, with TRBD1 matching over 7 bases. Germline CDR1 MNHEY, CDR2 SMNVEV (reference sequence). This CDR3 spans 15 amino acids. V was clipped by 6 bases and J by 7 bases; unmatched bases: 12. The CDR3 loop reads CASRERQGGTQPQHF. CDR3 nucleotide sequence: TGTGCCAGCAGGGAGAGACAGGGCGGGACCCAGCCCCAGCATTTT.

This sequence joins TRBV27 and TRBJ2-3; TRBD2 aligns across 7 bases. The CDR3 has 15 residues. Looked up from germline, CDR1 is MNHEY and CDR2 is SMNVEV (reference sequence). With V trimmed by 0 bases and J by 1 base, 1 base remained unmatched. For the CDR3, the DNA is TGTGCCAGCAGTTTATCGGCGGGGGGCACAGATACGCAGTATTTT. Translating gives CASSLSAGGTDTQYF.

The gene calls are TRBV5-1 and TRBJ2-7, with 7 bases fitting TRBD2. Germline CDR1 is SGHRS and CDR2 is YFSETQ. CDR3 length: 17 amino acids. V was pared by 4 bases and J by 1 base, with 14 bases of the junction left unmatched. The CDR3 region has the DNA TGCGCCAGCAGCCCATCGGGCATGCACGGGGGGTCCTACGAGCAGTACTTC. Translated, it gives CASSPSGMHGGSYEQYF. Supplemented by reference TRBV5-1 and TRBJ2-7, the full variable domain reads KAGVTQTPRYLIKTRGQQVTLSCSPISGHRSVSWYQQTPGQGLQFLFEYFSETQRNKGNFPGRFSGRQFSNSRSEMNVSTLELGDSALYLCASSPSGMHGGSYEQYFGPGTRLTVT.

The V call is TRBV28, the J call TRBJ1-5; 8 bases fit TRBD1. With 7 bases clipped from V and 2 bases from J, the junction kept 10 bases outside the gene matches. This CDR3 has 16 residues. Germline CDR1 is MDHEN and CDR2 is SYDVKM. CDR3 sequence: CASTTAGGLGNQPQHF. The CDR3, as DNA: TGTGCCAGCACCACGGCAGGGGGCTTAGGCAATCAGCCCCAGCATTTT.

The chain uses TRBV5-6 and TRBJ2-7; D perhaps matches TRBD1 (6 bases). There are 15 residues in the CDR3. The V gene lost 4 bases and the J gene lost 3 bases, with 17 bases spanning the gap. In germline, CDR1 is SGHDT, CDR2 YYEEEE. CDR3 DNA: TGTGCCAGCAGCGAGCGCGACAGGCCCCTCTACGAGCAGTACTTC. It encodes CASSERDRPLYEQYF.

The chain recombines TRBV7-2 with TRBJ2-1; 7 nucleotides align to TRBD1. CDR1 SGHTA and CDR2 FQGNSA come from the germline V gene. V lost 3 bases to trimming and J lost 6 bases; unmatched junction nucleotides: 11. The CDR3 loop spans 16 amino acids. In DNA form, the CDR3 reads TGTGCCAGCAGCTTTGGGTCGAGACAGGGTGGCAATGAGCAGTTCTTC. Encoded protein: CASSFGSRQGGNEQFF.

The rearrangement uses TRBV5-1 and TRBJ2-2; a weak D match, TRBD1 (5 bases). V dropped 1 base and J dropped 0 bases, with 10 bases sitting between them. The CDR3 totals 16 residues. Germline V gene lookup returns CDR1 SGHRS and CDR2 YFSETQ. CDR3 amino acids: CASSLLQGANTGELFF. The CDR3 region has the DNA TGCGCCAGCAGCTTGCTTCAGGGTGCGAACACCGGGGAGCTGTTTTTT.

The chain combines TRBV11-3 with TRBJ2-7; 13 nucleotides line up with TRBD2. The CDR3 loop spans 18 amino acids. Trimming removed 1 base from V and 3 bases from J; junction bases left unmatched: 9. Germline loops: CDR1 SGHNT, CDR2 YENEEA. The CDR3 coding sequence is TGTGCCAGCAGCTTAGGGCAAGCGGGACTAGCGGGGCGCTACGAGCAGTACTTC. Translation gives CASSLGQAGLAGRYEQYF.

The rearrangement links TRBV5-4 to TRBJ2-3, with a tentative D call TRBD2 (7 bases). The germline V gene has CDR1 SGHNT and CDR2 YYREEE (reference sequence). CDR3 length: 15 residues. V lost 0 bases and J 5 bases, leaving 13 bases between the germline ends. The CDR3 DNA reads as TGTGCCAGCAGCTTGGACCCGGGGGGCCTAGATACGCAGTATTTT. It codes for CASSLDPGGLDTQYF.

The CDR3 spells CASSHPGQGENEKLFF. The DNA for the CDR3 is TGTGCCAGCAGTCATCCGGGACAGGGAGAGAATGAAAAACTGTTTTTT. The chain combines TRBV28 with TRBJ1-4; 9 positions match TRBD1. Germline CDR1 and CDR2: MDHEN and SYDVKM. The CDR3 is made up of 16 amino acids. Losses at the gene ends were 5 bases for V and 5 bases for J; bases not matched to a gene: 9. Full variable domain (remainder filled in from reference TRBV28 and TRBJ1-4): DVKVTQSSRYLVKRTGEKVFLECVQDMDHENMFWYRQDPGLGLRLIYFSYDVKMKEKGDIPEGYSVSREKKERFSLILESASTNQTSMYLCASSHPGQGENEKLFFGSGTQLSVL.

This clone has a single count. The rearrangement joins TRBV9 to TRBJ2-5; perhaps TRBD1 as D (6 bases). The CDR3 sequence is 13 residues long. Per the germline V gene, CDR1 is SGDLS and CDR2 is YYNGEE. The V and J ends lost 0 bases and 5 bases respectively, with 8 bases between them. The CDR3 DNA follows: TGTGCCAGCAGCGTAGCTACAGGGGAGACCCAGTACTTC. This sequence encodes CASSVATGETQYF.

CDR3: CASSALFRDEQYF. CDR3 bases: TGTGCCAGTAGTGCATTATTCAGGGACGAGCAGTACTTC. The chain is built from TRBV19 and TRBJ2-7; TRBD1 might be the D (5 bases). Between the trimmed V and J ends, which lost 5 bases and 5 bases, there was a span of 13 bases. Germline V gene data show CDR1 as LNHDA and CDR2 as SQIVND (reference sequence). The CDR3 contains 13 residues.

The V call is TRBV6-1, the J call TRBJ2-7, with TRBD2 matching 7 bases. Germline trimming cut 11 bases from V and 4 bases from J; bases unmatched to any gene: 2. The CDR3 has 10 residues. Germline V gene lookup returns CDR1 MNHNS and CDR2 SASEGT. CDR3 sequence reads: CAGGGYEQYF. CDR3 sequence (DNA): TGTGCCGGGGGGGGTTACGAGCAGTACTTC.

This clone was counted a single time. This chain joins TRBV30 and TRBJ2-7; TRBD1 matches at 9 bases. In germline, CDR1 is GTSNPN, CDR2 SVGIG (reference sequence). The V and J ends lost 1 base and 4 bases, in that order; junction bases with no gene match: 2. The CDR3 is 13 amino acids. The CDR3 coding sequence is TGTGCCTGGAGTGACAGGGGGCTATACGAGCAGTACTTC. Its translation is CAWSDRGLYEQYF.

This chain uses TRBV25-1 with TRBJ2-3; TRBD1 aligns across 7 bases. The CDR3 is 15 amino acids. V trimming: 5 bases; J trimming: 5 bases; junction bases outside the gene matches: 10. CDR1 is MGHDK, CDR2 SYGVNS, per germline. CDR3 sequence reads: CASSRRGQEEDTQYF. The CDR3 DNA reads as TGTGCCAGCAGTCGAAGGGGGCAGGAGGAAGATACGCAGTATTTT. Complete variable domain (other parts from reference TRBV25-1 and TRBJ2-3): EADIYQTPRYLVIGTGKKITLECSQTMGHDKMYWYQQDPGMELHLIHYSYGVNSTEKGDLSSESTVSRIRTEHFPLTLESARPSHTSQYLCASSRRGQEEDTQYFGPGTRLTVL.

J is TRBJ2-1 and V is TRBV27; 14 nucleotides align to TRBD2. In germline, CDR1 is MNHEY, CDR2 SMNVEV (reference sequence). V dropped 5 bases and J dropped 8; count of bases not matched to a gene: 8. The CDR3 sequence is 16 residues long. For the CDR3, the DNA is TGTGCCAGCAGTCTAACGACTAGCGGGAGGGTCGATGAGCAGTTCTTC. This gives the protein CASSLTTSGRVDEQFF.

This chain joins TRBV6-1 and TRBJ2-1; 8 bases are shared with TRBD1. The V gene's germline CDR1 is MNHNS and CDR2 SASEGT. CDR3 length: 14 amino acids. V was clipped by 0 bases and J by 7 bases; unmatched bases: 2. CDR3 protein: CASSEAGTGNEQFF. Here the CDR3 DNA reads TGTGCCAGCAGTGAAGCTGGGACAGGAAATGAGCAGTTCTTC.

The chain has TRBV29-1 and TRBJ1-1, with D hard to call. The CDR3 runs 13 residues. Trimming took 2 bases from V and 0 from J, leaving 7 bases between them. Per germline, CDR1 SQVTM and CDR2 ANQGSEA. CDR3 protein: CSVENTVNTEAFF. The CDR3 DNA is TGCAGCGTTGAAAACACAGTGAACACTGAAGCTTTCTTT.

This clone appeared a single time. The chain uses TRBV7-8 and TRBJ1-5; D remains ambiguous. Germline CDR1 and CDR2: SGHVS and FQNEAQ. CDR3 length equals 14 residues. Trimming cost V 1 base and J 2 bases, with 6 bases left between them. The CDR3 bases are TGTGCCAGCAGCTTAGGAACAGGCAATCAGCCCCAGCATTTT. Protein sequence: CASSLGTGNQPQHF.